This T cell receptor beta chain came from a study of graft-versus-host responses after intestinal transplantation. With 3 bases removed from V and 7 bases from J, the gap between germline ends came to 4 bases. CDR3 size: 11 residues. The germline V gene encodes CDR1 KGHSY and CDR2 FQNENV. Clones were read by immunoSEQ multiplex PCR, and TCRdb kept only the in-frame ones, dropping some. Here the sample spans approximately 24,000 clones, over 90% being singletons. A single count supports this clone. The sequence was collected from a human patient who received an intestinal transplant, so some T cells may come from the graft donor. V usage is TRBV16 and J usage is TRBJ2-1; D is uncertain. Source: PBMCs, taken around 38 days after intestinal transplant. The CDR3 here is CASSHSNEQFF. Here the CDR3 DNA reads TGTGCCAGCAGCCACAGTAATGAGCAGTTCTTC.